One T cell receptor (beta chain) is described in this entry. The antigen remains undetermined. V was shortened by 4 bases and J by 6 bases, with 16 bases between the two germline ends. Germline CDR1 and CDR2: SGHDT and YYEEEE. This CDR3 spans 14 amino acids. This record comes from a study of monozygotic twins with cystic fibrosis. Assay used: immunoSEQ multiplex PCR; TCRdb lists only in-frame clones, some missing. The data contain some 10,000 clones, 85% of them singletons. General study points: Median Simpson clonality of 0.0095 suggested naive T cells predominated. Monozygotic CF twins shared more identical nucleotide clonotypes than unrelated patients. In this small cohort, shared CDR3 numbers showed no association with age, concordance or disease severity. In 13 of 16 pairs, V gene usage was closest to the co-twin's.

V and J are TRBV5-6 and TRBJ1-2; D call uncertain. The sample was blood. The origin of this receptor is a man younger than 35 with cystic fibrosis. CDR3 in DNA: TGTGCCAGCAGCCCGACCTCCGCCCGGGATGGCTACACCTTC. Protein sequence: CASSPTSARDGYTF. Full variable domain (missing parts from reference TRBV5-6 and TRBJ1-2): DAGVTQSPTHLIKTRGQQVTLRCSPKSGHDTVSWYQQALGQGPQFIFQYYEEEERQRGNFPDRFSGHQFPNYSSELNVNALLLGDSALYLCASSPTSARDGYTFGSGTRLTVV.